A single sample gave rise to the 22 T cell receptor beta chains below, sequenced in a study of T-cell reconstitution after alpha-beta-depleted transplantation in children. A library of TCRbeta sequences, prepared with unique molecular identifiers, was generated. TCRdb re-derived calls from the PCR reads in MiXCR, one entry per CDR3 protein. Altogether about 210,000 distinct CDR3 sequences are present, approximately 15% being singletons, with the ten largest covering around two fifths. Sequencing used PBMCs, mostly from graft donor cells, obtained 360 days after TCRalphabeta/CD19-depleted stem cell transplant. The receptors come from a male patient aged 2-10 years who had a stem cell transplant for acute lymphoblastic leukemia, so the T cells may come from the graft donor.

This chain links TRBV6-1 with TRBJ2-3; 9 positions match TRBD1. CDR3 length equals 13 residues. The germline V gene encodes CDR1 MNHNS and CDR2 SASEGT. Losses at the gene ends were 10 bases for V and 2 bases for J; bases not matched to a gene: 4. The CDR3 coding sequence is TGTGCCACCAGGACAGGGGTCACAGATACGCAGTATTTT. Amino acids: CATRTGVTDTQYF.

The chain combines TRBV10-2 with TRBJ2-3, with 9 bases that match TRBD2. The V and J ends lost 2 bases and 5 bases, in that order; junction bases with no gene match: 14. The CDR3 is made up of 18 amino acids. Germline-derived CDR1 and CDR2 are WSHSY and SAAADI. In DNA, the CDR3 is TGCGCCAGCAGTGAGAAGACTAGCGGAGCCATGTACGGAGATACGCAGTATTTT. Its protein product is CASSEKTSGAMYGDTQYF.

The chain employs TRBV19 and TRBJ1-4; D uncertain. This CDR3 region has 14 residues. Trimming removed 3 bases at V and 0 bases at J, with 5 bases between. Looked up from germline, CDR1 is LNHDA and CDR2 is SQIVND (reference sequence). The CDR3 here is CASSIGATNEKLFF. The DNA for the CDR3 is TGTGCCAGTAGTATCGGAGCAACTAATGAAAAACTGTTTTTT. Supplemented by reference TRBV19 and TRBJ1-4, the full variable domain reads DGGITQSPKYLFRKEGQNVTLSCEQNLNHDAMYWYRQDPGQGLRLIYYSQIVNDFQKGDIAEGYSVSREKKESFPLTVTSAQKNPTAFYLCASSIGATNEKLFFGSGTQLSVL.

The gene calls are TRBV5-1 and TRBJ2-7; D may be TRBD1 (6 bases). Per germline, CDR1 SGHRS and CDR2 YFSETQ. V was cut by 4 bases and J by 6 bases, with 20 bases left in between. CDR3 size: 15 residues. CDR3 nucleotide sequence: TGCGCCAGCAGCCGCTTGGCCCTAGGGACAACCGAGCAGTACTTC. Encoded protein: CASSRLALGTTEQYF.

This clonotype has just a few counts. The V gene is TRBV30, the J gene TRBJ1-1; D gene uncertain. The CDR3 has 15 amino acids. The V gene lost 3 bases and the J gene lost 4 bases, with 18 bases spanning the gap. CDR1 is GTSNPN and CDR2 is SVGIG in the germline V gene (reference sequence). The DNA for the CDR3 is TGTGCCTGGAGGCGCCGTATGCCGCGGGGCACTGAAGCTTTCTTT. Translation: CAWRRRMPRGTEAFF.

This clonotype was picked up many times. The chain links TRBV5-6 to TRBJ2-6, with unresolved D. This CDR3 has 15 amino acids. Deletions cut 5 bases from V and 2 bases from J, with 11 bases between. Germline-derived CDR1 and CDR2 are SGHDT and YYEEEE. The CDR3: CASSYPETGANVLTF. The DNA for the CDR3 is TGTGCCAGCAGTTACCCTGAGACTGGGGCCAACGTCCTGACTTTC.

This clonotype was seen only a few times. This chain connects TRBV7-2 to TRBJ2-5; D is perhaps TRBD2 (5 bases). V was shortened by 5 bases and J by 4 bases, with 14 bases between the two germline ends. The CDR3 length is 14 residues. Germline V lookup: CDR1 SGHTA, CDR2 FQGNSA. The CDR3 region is CASSLQDGGETQYF. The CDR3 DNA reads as TGTGCCAGCAGCCTACAAGATGGAGGAGAGACCCAGTACTTC.

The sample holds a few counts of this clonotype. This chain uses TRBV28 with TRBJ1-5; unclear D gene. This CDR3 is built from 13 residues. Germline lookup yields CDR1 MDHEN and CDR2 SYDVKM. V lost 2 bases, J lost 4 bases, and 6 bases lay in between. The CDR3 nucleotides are TGTGCCAGCAGTTTACCCGATAATCAGCCCCAGCATTTT. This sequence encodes CASSLPDNQPQHF. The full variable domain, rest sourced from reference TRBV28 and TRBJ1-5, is DVKVTQSSRYLVKRTGEKVFLECVQDMDHENMFWYRQDPGLGLRLIYFSYDVKMKEKGDIPEGYSVSREKKERFSLILESASTNQTSMYLCASSLPDNQPQHFGDGTRLSIL.

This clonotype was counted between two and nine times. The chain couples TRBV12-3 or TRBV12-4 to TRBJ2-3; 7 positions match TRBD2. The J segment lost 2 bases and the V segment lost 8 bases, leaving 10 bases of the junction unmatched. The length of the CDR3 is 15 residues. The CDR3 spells CASFFRGGFTDTQYF. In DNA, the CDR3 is TGTGCCAGCTTCTTCCGCGGGGGATTCACAGATACGCAGTATTTT.

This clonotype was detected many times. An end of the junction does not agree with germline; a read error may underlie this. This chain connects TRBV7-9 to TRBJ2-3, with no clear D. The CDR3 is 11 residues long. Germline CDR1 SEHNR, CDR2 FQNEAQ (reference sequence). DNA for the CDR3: TGTGCCAGCAGTTTAGCCGGGACGCAGTATTTT. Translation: CASSLAGTQYF.

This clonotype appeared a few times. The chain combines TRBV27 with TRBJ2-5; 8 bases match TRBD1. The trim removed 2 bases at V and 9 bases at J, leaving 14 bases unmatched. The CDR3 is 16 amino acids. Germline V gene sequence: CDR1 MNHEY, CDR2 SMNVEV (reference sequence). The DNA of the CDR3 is TGTGCCAGCAGTTTAGTTATGACAGGGGTAGTATCGGCCCAGTACTTC. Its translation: CASSLVMTGVVSAQYF.

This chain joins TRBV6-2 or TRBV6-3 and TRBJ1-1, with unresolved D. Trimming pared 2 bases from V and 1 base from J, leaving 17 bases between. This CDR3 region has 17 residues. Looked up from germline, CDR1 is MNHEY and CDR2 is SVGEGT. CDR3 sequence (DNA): TGTGCCAGCAGTTACCGTAGCAGTGGACTCCCGAACACTGAAGCTTTCTTT. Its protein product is CASSYRSSGLPNTEAFF.

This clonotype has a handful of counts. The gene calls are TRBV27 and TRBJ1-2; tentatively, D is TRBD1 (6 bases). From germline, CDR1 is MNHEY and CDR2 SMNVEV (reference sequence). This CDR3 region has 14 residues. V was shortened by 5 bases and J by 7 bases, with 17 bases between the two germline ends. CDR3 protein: CASSQARGRLGYTF. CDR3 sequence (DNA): TGTGCCAGCAGTCAGGCGCGGGGGCGTCTTGGCTACACCTTC.

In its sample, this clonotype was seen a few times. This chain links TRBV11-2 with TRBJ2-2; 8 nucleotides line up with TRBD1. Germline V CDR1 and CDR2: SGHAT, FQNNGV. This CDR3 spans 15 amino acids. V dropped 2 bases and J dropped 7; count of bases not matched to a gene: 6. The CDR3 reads CASSLSQGAVGELFF. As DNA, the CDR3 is TGTGCCAGCAGCTTATCCCAGGGGGCGGTCGGGGAGCTGTTTTTT.

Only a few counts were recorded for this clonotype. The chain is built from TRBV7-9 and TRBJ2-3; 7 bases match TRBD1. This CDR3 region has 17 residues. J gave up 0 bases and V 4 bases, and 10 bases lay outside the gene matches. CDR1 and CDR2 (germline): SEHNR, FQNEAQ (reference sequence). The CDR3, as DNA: TGTGCCAGCAGCTACCGCCTGGACAGGACTAGCACAGATACGCAGTATTTT. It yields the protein CASSYRLDRTSTDTQYF.

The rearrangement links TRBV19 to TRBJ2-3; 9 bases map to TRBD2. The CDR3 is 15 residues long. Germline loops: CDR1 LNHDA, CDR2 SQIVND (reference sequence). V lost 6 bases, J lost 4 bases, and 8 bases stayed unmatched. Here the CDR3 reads CASSTVAGAPDTQYF. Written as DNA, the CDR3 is TGTGCCAGTAGCACGGTAGCGGGGGCCCCAGATACGCAGTATTTT.

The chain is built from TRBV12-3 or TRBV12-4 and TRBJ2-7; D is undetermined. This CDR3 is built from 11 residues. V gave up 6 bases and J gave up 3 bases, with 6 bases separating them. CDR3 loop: CASSQNYEQYF. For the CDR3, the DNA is TGTGCCAGCAGCCAAAACTACGAGCAGTACTTC.

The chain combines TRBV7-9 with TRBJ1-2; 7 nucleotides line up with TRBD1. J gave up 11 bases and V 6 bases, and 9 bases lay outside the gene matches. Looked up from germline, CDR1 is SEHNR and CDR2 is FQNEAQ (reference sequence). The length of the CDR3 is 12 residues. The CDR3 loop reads CASRPFTGDYTF. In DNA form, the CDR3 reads TGTGCCAGCAGACCATTCACAGGGGATTACACCTTC.

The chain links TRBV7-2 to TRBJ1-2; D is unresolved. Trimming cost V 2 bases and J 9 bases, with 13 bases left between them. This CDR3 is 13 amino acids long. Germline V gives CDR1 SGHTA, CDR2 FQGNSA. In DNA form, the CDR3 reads TGTGCCAGCAGCTTAAGCAGTGGGGAGCGCTACACCTTC. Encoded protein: CASSLSSGERYTF.

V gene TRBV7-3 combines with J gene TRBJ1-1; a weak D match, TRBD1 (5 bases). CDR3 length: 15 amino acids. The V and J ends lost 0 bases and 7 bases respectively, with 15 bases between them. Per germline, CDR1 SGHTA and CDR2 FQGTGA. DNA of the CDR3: TGTGCCAGCAGCTTAACGAGTGGGGGGTTCTATGAAGCTTTCTTT. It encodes CASSLTSGGFYEAFF.

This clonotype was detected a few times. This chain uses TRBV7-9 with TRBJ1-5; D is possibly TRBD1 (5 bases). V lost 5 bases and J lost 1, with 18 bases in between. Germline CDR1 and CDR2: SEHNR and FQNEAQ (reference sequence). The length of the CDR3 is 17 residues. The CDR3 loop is CASSLELGGLSNQPQHF. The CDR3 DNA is TGTGCCAGCAGCCTCGAGTTGGGGGGTTTAAGCAATCAGCCCCAGCATTTT. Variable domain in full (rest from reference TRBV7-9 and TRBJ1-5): DTGVSQNPRHKITKRGQNVTFRCDPISEHNRLYWYRQTLGQGPEFLTYFQNEAQLEKSRLLSDRFSAERPKGSFSTLEIQRTEQGDSAMYLCASSLELGGLSNQPQHFGDGTRLSIL.

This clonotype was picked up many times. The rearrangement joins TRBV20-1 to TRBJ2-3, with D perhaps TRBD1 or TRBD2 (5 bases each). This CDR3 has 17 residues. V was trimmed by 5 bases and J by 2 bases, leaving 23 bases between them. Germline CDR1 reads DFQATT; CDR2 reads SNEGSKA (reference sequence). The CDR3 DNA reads TGCAGTGCTGACTACAGGACGGGGCTCCTAAACACAGATACGCAGTATTTT. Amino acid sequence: CSADYRTGLLNTDTQYF.